The clone carrying this T cell receptor beta chain rates as medium-sized. Its antigen remains unidentified. 400 to 550 ng RNA was reverse transcribed with alpha and beta constant-region primers. Using multiplexing indices, alpha and beta chain libraries were generated apart by chain-specific third strand synthesis. TCRdb processed the 5' RACE reads anew with MiXCR; each CDR3 protein has one entry. The sample comprises 8,000 to 13,000 distinct CDR3 sequences, around 8% of which are singletons, and roughly 3.4% rests with the top ten. The data were taken from a study of HIV-infected patients and healthy controls. Germline CDR1 and CDR2: SGHAT and FQNNGV. J gave up 3 bases and V 4 bases, and 6 bases lay outside the gene matches. The CDR3 loop spans 14 amino acids. Overall study results and limits: CDR3 sharing between individuals was lower in HIV-infected patients than in healthy controls. In healthy controls, MAIT alpha CDR3s were common; in HIV+ repertoires, severely depleted.

Whole blood was used without fractionation, so all unsorted peripheral T cells were included. Roughly nine uninfected healthy donors were sampled as controls, four sampled twice about 13 weeks apart. Peripheral blood, 2 to 2.5 ml, was drawn for RNA extraction. The origin of this receptor is an adult in good health. The V call is TRBV11-2, the J call TRBJ2-7; 7 bases agree with TRBD1. The sample taken for sequencing was blood. The CDR3 sequence is CASSSFDRVYEQYF. The CDR3 bases are TGTGCCAGCAGCTCGTTCGACAGGGTCTACGAGCAGTACTTC.